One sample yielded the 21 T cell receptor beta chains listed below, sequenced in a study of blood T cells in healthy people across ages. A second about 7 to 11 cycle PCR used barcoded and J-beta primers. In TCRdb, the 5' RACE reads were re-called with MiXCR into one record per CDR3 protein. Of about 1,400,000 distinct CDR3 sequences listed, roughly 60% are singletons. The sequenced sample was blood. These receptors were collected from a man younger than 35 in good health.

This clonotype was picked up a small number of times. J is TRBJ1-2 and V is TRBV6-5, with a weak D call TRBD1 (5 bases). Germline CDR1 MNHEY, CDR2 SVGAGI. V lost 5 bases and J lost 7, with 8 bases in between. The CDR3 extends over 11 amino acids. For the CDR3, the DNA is TGTGCCAGCAGTCCGGGACGTGGCTACACCTTC. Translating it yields CASSPGRGYTF.

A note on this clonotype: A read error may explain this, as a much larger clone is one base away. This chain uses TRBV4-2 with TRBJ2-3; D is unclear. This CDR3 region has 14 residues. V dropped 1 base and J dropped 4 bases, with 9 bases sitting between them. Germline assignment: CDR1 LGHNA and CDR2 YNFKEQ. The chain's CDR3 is CASSQGGSSDTQYF. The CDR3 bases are TGTGCCAGCAGCCAAGGGGGTAGCTCAGATACGCAGTATTTT.

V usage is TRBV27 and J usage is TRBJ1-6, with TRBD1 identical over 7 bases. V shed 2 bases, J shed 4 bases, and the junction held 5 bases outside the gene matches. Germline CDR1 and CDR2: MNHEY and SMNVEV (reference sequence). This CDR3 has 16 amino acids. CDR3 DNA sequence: TGTGCCAGCAGTTTAACACCAGGGGGATATAATTCACCCCTCCACTTT. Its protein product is CASSLTPGGYNSPLHF.

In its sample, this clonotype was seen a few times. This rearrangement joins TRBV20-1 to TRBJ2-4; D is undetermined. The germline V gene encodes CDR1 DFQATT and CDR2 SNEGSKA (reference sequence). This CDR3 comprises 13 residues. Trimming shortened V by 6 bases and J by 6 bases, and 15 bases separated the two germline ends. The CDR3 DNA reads TGCAGTGCCAACCGACATGTCGGAAACATTCAGTACTTC. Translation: CSANRHVGNIQYF.

The CDR3 here is CASSPRGTSFNYGYTF. CDR3 DNA: TGTGCCAGCAGCCCTCGTGGGACATCTTTTAACTATGGCTACACCTTC. J is TRBJ1-2 and V is TRBV4-2; TRBD1 might be the D (6 bases). Germline CDR1 is LGHNA and CDR2 is YNFKEQ. Trimming shortened V by 4 bases and J by 1 base, and 16 bases separated the two germline ends. The CDR3 consists of 16 residues.

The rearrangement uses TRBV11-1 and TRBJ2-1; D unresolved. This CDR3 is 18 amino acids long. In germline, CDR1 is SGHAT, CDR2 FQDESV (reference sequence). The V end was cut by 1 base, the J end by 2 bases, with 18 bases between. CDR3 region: CASSLVGVLGTTYNEQFF. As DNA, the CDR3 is TGTGCCAGCAGCTTAGTAGGCGTCCTAGGCACAACCTACAATGAGCAGTTCTTC.

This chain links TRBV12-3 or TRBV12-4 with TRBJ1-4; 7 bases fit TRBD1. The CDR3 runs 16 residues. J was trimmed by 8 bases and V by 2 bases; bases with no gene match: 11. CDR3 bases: TGTGCCAGCAGTTTACCGCAGCCTCAGGGGGGAGAAAAACTGTTTTTT. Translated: CASSLPQPQGGEKLFF.

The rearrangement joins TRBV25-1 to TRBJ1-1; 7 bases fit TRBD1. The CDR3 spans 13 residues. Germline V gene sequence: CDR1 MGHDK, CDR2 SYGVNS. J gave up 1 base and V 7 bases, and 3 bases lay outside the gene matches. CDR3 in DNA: TGTGCCAGCACTCGACAGGGGAACACTGAAGCTTTCTTT. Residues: CASTRQGNTEAFF. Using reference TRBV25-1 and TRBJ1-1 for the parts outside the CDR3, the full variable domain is EADIYQTPRYLVIGTGKKITLECSQTMGHDKMYWYQQDPGMELHLIHYSYGVNSTEKGDLSSESTVSRIRTEHFPLTLESARPSHTSQYLCASTRQGNTEAFFGQGTRLTVV.

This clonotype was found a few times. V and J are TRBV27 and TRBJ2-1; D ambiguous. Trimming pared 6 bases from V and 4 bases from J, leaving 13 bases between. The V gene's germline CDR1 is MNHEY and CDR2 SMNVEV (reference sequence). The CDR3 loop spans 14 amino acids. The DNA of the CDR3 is TGTGCCAGCAGCAATGTTTGGGGATACAATGAGCAGTTCTTC. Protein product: CASSNVWGYNEQFF.

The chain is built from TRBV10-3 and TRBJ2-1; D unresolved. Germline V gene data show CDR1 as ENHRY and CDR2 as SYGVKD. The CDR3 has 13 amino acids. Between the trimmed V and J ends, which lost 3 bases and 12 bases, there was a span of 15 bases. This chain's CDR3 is CAISEPPDTRQFF. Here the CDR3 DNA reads TGTGCCATCAGTGAACCCCCCGATACCCGGCAGTTCTTC.

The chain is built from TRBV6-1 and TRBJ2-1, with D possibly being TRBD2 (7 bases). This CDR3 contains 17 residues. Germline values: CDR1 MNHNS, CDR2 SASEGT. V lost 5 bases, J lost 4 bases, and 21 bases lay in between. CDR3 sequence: CASSPPLGAGAYNEQFF. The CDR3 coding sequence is TGTGCCAGCAGTCCCCCTCTGGGGGCGGGAGCTTACAATGAGCAGTTCTTC.

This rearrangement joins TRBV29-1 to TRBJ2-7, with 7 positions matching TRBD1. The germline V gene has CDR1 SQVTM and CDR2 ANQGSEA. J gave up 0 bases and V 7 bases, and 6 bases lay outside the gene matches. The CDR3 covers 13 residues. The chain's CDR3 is CSAATGNSYEQYF. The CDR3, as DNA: TGCAGCGCTGCGACAGGGAACTCCTACGAGCAGTACTTC.

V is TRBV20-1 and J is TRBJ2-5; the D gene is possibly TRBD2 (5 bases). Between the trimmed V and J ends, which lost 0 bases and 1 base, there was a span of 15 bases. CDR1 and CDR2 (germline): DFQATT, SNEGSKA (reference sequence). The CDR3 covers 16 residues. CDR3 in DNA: TGCAGTGCTAGAGATCCTAGGGAAGGAGGCCAAGAGACCCAGTACTTC. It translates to CSARDPREGGQETQYF.

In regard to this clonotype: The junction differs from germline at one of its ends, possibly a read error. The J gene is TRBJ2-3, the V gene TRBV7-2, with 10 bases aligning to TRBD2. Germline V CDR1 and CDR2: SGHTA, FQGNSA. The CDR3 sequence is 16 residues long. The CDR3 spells CASSLGASGSTGTQYF. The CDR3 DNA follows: TGTGCCAGCAGCTTAGGTGCTAGCGGGAGCACAGGTACGCAGTATTTT.

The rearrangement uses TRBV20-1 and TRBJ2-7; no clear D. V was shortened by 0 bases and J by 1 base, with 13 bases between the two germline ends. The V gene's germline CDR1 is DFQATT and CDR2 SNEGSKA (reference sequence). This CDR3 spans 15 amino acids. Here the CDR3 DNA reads TGCAGTGCTAGAGATATTCGCTCTCCATCCTACGAGCAGTACTTC. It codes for CSARDIRSPSYEQYF.

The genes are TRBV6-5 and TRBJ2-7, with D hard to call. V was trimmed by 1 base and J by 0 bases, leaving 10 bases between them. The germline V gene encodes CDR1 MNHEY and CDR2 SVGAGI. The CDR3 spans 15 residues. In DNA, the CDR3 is TGTGCCAGCAGTTACTATGGAGTTTACTCCTACGAGCAGTACTTC. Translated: CASSYYGVYSYEQYF.

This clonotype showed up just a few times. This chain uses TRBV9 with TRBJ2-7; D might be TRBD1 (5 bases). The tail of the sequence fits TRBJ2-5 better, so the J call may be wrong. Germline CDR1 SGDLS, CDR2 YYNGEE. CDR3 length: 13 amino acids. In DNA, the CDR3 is TGTGCCAGCAGCGTTTTGACAGAAGAGACCCAGTACTTC. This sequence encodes CASSVLTEETQYF.

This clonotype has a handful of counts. The CDR3 region has the DNA TGTGCCAGCAGTTACACCCGCGGGACAGATATAGCCAAAAACATTCAGTACTTC. Protein sequence: CASSYTRGTDIAKNIQYF. The V and J genes are TRBV6-2 or TRBV6-3 and TRBJ2-4, with D tentatively TRBD1 (7 bases). Trimming left V 2 bases short and J 0 bases short, with 17 bases between. The germline CDR1 and CDR2 sequences are MNHEY and SVGEGT. CDR3 length equals 18 residues.

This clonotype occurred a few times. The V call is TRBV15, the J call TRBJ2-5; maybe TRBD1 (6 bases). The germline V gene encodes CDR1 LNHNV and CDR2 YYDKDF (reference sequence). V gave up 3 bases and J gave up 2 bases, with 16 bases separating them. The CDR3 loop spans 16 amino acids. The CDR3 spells CATSSSLGGEQETQYF. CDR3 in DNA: TGTGCCACCAGCAGTTCCCTAGGGGGTGAGCAAGAGACCCAGTACTTC.

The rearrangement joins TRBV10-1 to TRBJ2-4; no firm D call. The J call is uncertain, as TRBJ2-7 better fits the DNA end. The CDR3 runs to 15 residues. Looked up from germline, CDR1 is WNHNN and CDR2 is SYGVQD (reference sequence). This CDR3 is CASSDLDQSSYEQYF. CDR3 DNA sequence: TGCGCCAGCAGTGATTTGGATCAGAGCTCCTACGAGCAGTACTTC.

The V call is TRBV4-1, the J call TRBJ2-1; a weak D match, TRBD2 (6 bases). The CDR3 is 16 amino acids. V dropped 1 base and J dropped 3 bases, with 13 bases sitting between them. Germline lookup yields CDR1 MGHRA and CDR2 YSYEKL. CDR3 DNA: TGCGCCAGCAGCCAAGCCGGACTACGCCACTACAATGAGCAGTTCTTC. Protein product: CASSQAGLRHYNEQFF.